This T cell receptor beta chain was sequenced in a study of cytotoxic CD8 clonotypes in ibrutinib-treated CLL. The wider study: The authors obtained response samples at a median of about eleven months of treatment, range 6 to 36. Study-wide points: A difference in sampling times existed between sustained-remission and progressing patients. Patients showed higher baseline clonality than age-matched healthy donors, and it tracked circulating CD8+ T-cell counts.

The germline V gene encodes CDR1 KGHSH and CDR2 LQKENI. This CDR3 is built from 13 residues. V lost 0 bases, J lost 4 bases, and 6 bases lay in between. On this clone itself: Antigen: not known.

Sequenced by immunoSEQ multiplex PCR; TCRdb stores in-frame clones only, minus some. Of about 150,000 clones listed, about 80% are singletons. TCR beta libraries used 1.5 to 2.5 micrograms of genomic DNA from cryopreserved PBMCs. The specimen was PBMCs, collected after 12 months of ibrutinib treatment. The TCR comes from a human donor with chronic lymphocytic leukemia. The chain couples TRBV18 to TRBJ1-1; the D is unclear. This CDR3 is CASSPPVLTEAFF. The CDR3, as DNA: TGTGCCAGCTCACCACCGGTTCTCACTGAAGCTTTCTTT.